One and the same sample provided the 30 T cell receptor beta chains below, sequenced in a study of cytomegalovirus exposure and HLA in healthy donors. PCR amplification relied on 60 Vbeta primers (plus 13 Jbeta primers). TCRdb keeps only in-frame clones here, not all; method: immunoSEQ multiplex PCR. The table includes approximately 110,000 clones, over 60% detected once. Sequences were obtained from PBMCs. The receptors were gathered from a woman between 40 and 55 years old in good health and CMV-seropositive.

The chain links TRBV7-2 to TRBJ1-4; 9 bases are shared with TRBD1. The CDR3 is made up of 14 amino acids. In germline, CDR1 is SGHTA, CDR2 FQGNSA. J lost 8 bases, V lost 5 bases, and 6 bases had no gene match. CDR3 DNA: TGTGCCAGCAGCCGGGACAGGGTTTCGGAAAAACTGTTTTTT. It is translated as CASSRDRVSEKLFF.

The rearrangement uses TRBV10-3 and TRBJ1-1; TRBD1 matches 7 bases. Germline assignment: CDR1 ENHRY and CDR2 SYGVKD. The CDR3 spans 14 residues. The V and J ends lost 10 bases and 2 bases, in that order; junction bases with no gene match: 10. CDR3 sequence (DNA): TGTGCCACCAATGACAGGGAGGGAAACACTGAAGCTTTCTTT. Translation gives CATNDREGNTEAFF.

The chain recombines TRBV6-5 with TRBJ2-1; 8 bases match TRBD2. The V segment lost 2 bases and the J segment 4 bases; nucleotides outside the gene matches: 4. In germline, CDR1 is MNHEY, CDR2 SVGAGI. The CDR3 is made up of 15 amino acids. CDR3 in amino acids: CASSYAGGSYNEQFF. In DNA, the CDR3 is TGTGCCAGCAGTTACGCGGGAGGAAGTTACAATGAGCAGTTCTTC.

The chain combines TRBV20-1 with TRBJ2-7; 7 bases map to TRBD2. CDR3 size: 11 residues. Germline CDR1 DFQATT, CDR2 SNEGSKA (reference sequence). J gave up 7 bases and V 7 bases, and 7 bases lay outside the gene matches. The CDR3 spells CSVGRGREQYF. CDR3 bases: TGCAGTGTTGGGAGGGGTCGAGAGCAGTACTTC.

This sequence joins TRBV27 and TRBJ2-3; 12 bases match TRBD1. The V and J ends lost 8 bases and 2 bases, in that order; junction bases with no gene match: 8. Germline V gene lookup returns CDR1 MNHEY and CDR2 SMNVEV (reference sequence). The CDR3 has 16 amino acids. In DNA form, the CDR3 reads TGTGCCAGCGGGACAGGGGGCAGCCTCTACACAGATACGCAGTATTTT. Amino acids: CASGTGGSLYTDTQYF.

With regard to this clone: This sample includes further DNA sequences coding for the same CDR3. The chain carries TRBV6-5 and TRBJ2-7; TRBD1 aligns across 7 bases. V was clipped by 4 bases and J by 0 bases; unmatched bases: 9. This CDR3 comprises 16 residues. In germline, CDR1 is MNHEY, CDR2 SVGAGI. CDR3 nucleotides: TGTGCCAGCAGTTGGTTTCGGGACAGTTCCTCCTACGAGCAGTACTTC. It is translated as CASSWFRDSSSYEQYF.

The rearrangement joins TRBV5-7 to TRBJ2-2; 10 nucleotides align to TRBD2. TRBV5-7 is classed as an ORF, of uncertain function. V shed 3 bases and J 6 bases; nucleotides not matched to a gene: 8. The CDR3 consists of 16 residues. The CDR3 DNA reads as TGTGCCAGCAGCTCATTGCTAGCGGGAGCGGCCGGGGAGCTGTTTTTT. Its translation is CASSSLLAGAAGELFF.

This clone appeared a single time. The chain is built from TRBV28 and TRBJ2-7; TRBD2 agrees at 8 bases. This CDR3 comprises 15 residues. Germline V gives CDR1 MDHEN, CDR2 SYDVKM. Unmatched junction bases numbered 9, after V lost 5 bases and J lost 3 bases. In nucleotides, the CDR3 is TGTGCCAGCAGTCCACCGACGGGGGGGGGCTACGAGCAGTACTTC. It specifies CASSPPTGGGYEQYF.

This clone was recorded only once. This chain's CDR3 is CATSGGKRRQYF. The CDR3 nucleotides read TGTGCCACCAGCGGCGGGAAACGTCGGCAGTACTTC. The V gene is TRBV15, the J gene TRBJ2-5; D might be TRBD2 (6 bases). Germline V gene lookup returns CDR1 LNHNV and CDR2 YYDKDF (reference sequence). V was clipped by 5 bases and J by 11 bases, with 15 bases between them. CDR3 size: 12 residues.

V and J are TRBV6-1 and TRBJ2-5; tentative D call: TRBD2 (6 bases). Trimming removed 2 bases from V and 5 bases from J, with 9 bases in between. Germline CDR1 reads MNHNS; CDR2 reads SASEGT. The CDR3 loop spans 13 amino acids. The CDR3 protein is CASSEFGGETQYF. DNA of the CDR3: TGTGCCAGCAGTGAATTCGGAGGGGAGACCCAGTACTTC.

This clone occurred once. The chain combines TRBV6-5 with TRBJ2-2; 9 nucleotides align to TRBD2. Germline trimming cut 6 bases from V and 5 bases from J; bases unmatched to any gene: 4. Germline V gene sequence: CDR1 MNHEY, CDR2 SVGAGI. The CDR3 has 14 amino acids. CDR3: CASRGSGGTGELFF. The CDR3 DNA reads TGTGCCAGCAGAGGAAGCGGGGGGACCGGGGAGCTGTTTTTT.

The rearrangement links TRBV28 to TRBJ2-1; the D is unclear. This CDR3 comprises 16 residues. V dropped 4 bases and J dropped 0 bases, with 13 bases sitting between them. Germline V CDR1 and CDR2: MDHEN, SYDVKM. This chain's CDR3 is CASSSPAPSSYNEQFF. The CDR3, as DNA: TGTGCCAGCAGTTCCCCAGCGCCTAGCTCCTACAATGAGCAGTTCTTC.

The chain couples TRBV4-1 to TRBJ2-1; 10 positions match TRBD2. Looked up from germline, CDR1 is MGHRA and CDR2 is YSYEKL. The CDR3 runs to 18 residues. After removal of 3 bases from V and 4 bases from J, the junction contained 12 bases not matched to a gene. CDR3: CASSQIDMGLARYNEQFF. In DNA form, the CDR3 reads TGCGCCAGCAGCCAGATAGATATGGGACTAGCGAGGTACAATGAGCAGTTCTTC.

Written as DNA, the CDR3 is TGTGCCAGCAGCTTAGACGGGGGGCTGGCCAAAAACATTCAGTACTTC. Translation gives CASSLDGGLAKNIQYF. The chain employs TRBV11-2 and TRBJ2-4; tentatively, D is TRBD2 (7 bases). Deletions cut 0 bases from V and 1 base from J, with 10 bases between. The germline gives CDR1 SGHAT, CDR2 FQNNGV. The CDR3 is 16 amino acids.

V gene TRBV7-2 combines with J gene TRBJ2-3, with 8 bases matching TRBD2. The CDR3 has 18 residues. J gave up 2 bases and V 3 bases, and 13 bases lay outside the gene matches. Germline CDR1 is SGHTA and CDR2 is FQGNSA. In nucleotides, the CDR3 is TGTGCCAGCAGCTTTGGGGCTAGCGGGTCTCCCCCCACAGATACGCAGTATTTT. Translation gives CASSFGASGSPPTDTQYF.

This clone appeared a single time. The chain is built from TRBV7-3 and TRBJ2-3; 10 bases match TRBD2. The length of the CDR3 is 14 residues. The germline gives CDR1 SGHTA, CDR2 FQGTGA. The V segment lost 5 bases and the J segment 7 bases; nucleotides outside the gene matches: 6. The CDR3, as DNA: TGTGCCAGCAGCGCTAGCGGGAGCGTGAATACGCAGTATTTT. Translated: CASSASGSVNTQYF.

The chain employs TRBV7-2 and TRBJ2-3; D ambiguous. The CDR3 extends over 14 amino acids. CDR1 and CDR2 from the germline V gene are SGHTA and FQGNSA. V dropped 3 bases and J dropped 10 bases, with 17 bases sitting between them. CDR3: CASSFRRLGQAQYF. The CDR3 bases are TGTGCCAGCAGCTTCCGACGCCTTGGGCAGGCGCAGTATTTT. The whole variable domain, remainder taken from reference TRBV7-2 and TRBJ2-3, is GAGVSQSPSNKVTEKGKDVELRCDPISGHTALYWYRQSLGQGLEFLIYFQGNSAPDKSGLPSDRFSAERTGGSVSTLTIQRTQQEDSAVYLCASSFRRLGQAQYFGPGTRLTVL.

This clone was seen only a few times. CDR3 coding DNA: TGCGCCAGCAGCGAGACCGGGGGACGTCAGCCCCAGCATTTT. Translation: CASSETGGRQPQHF. The chain employs TRBV4-1 and TRBJ1-5, with a weak D call TRBD1 (5 bases). The CDR3 totals 14 residues. V was cut by 5 bases and J by 6 bases, with 14 bases left in between. CDR1 is MGHRA and CDR2 is YSYEKL in the germline V gene.

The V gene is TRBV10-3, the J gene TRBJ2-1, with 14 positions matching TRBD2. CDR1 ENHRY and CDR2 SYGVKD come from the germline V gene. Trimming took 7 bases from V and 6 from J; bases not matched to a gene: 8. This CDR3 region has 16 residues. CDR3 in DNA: TGTGCCATCAATTCTGGGACTAGCGGGGGAAGCAATGAGCAGTTCTTC. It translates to CAINSGTSGGSNEQFF.

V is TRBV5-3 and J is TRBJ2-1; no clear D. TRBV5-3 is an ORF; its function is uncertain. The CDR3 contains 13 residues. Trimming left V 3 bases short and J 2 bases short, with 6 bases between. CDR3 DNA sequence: TGTGCCAGAAGCTCCCGGGCCTACAATGAGCAGTTCTTC. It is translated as CARSSRAYNEQFF.

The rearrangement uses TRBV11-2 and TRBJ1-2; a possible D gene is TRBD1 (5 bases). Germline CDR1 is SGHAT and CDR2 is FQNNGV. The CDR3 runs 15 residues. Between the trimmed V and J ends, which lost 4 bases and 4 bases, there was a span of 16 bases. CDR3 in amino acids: CASSYQGGGFYGYTF. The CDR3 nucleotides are TGTGCCAGCAGCTATCAGGGCGGGGGTTTCTATGGCTACACCTTC. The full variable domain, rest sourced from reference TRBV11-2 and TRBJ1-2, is EAGVAQSPRYKIIEKRQSVAFWCNPISGHATLYWYQQILGQGPKLLIQFQNNGVVDDSQLPKDRFSAERLKGVDSTLKIQPAKLEDSAVYLCASSYQGGGFYGYTFGSGTRLTVV.

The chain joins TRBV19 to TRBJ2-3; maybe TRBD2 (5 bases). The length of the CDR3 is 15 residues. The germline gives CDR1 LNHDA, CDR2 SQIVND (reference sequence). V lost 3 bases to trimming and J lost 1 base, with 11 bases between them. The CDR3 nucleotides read TGTGCCAGTAGTATTTCCTCCGGGGGCACAGATACGCAGTATTTT. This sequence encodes CASSISSGGTDTQYF.

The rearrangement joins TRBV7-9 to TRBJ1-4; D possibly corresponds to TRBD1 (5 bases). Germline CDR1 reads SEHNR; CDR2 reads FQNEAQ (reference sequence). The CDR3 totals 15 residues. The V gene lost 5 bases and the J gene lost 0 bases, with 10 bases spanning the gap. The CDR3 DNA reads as TGTGCCAGCAGCCCCGGGACTTCAACTAATGAAAAACTGTTTTTT. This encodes CASSPGTSTNEKLFF.

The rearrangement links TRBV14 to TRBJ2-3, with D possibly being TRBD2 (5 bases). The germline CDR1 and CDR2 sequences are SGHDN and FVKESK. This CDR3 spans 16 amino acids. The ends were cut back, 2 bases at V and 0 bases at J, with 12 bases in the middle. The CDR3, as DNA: TGTGCCAGCAGCCAAATAACGGGATTAAGCACAGATACGCAGTATTTT. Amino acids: CASSQITGLSTDTQYF.

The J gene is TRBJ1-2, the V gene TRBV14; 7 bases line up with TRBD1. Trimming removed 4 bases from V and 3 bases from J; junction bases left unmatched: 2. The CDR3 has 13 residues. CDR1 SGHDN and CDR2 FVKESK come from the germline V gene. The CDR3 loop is CASSRDRDYGYTF. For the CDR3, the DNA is TGTGCCAGCAGCCGTGACAGGGACTATGGCTACACCTTC.

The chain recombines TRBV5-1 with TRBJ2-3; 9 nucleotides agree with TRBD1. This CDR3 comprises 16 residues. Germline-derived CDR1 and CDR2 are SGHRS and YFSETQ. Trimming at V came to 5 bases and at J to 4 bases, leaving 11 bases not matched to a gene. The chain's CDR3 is CASRPLGQGGADTQYF. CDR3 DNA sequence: TGCGCCAGCAGGCCCCTGGGACAGGGTGGGGCAGATACGCAGTATTTT.

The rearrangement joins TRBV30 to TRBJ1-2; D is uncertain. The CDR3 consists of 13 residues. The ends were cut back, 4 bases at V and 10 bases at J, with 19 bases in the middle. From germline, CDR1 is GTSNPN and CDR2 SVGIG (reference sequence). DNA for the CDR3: TGTGCCTGGACGCCGAGGCCCGACGGGGTCTACACCTTC. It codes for CAWTPRPDGVYTF.

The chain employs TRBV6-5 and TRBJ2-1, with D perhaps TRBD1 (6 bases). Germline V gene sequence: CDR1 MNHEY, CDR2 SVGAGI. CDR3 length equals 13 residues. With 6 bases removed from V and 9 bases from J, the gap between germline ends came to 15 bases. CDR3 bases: TGTGCCAGCAGGGGATCAGGGGCGGGTGAGCAGTTCTTC. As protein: CASRGSGAGEQFF.

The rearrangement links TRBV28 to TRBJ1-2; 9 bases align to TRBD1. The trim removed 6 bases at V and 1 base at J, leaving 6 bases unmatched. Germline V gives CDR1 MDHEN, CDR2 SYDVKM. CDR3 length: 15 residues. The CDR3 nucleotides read TGTGCCAGCAGCTCGACGGGACAGGGTAACTATGGCTACACCTTC. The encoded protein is CASSSTGQGNYGYTF.

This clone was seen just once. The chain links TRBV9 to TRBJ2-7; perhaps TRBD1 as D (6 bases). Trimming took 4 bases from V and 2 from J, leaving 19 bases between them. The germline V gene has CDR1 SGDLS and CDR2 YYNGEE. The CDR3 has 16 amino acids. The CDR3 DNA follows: TGTGCCAGCAGCCATTCCCCGACAGGAGTGACCTACGAGCAGTACTTC. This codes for CASSHSPTGVTYEQYF.